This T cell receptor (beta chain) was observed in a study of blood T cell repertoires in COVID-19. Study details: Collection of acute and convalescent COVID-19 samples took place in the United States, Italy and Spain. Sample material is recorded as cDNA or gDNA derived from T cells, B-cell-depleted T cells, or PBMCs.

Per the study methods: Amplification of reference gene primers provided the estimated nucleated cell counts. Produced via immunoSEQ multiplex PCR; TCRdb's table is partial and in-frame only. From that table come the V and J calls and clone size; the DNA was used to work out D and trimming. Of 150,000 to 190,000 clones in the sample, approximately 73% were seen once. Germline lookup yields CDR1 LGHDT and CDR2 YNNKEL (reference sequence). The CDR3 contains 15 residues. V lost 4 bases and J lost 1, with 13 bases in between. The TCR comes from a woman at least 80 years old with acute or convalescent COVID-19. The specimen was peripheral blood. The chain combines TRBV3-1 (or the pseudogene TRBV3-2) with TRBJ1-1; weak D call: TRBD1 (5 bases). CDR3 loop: CASSPEGARNTEAFF. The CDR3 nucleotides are TGTGCCAGCAGCCCTGAAGGGGCCCGGAACACTGAAGCTTTCTTT.